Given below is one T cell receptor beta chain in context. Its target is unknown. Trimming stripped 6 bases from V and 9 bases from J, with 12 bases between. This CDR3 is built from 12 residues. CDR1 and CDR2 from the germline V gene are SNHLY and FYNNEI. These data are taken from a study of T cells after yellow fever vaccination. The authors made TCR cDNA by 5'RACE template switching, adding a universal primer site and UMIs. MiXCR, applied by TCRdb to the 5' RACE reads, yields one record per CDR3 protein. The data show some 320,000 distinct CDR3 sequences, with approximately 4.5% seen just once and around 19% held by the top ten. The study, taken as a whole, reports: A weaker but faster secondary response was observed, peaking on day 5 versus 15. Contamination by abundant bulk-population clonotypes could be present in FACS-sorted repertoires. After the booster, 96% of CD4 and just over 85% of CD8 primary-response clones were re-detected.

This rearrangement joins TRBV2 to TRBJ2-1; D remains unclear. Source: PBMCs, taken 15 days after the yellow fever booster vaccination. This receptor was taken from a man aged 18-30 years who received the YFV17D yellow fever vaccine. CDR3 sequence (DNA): TGTGCCAGCAGCCCCACAGCAATTGAGCAGTTCTTC. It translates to CASSPTAIEQFF.